Below, 9 T cell receptor beta chains from the same sample are listed, as sequenced in a study of OX40 agonist ivuxolimab in advanced cancers. The assay was immunoSEQ multiplex PCR, and TCRdb's table has in-frame clones only and misses some. The sample carries over 55,000 clones, 86% recorded once. The sample here was CD4+ or CD8+ T cells sorted from blood, taken in a trial of the OX40 agonist ivuxolimab. These receptors were collected from an adult with an advanced solid tumor such as melanoma, head and neck, liver or kidney cancer.

The chain couples TRBV14 to TRBJ2-5, with D possibly TRBD2 on 6 matching bases. The CDR3 loop spans 15 amino acids. V was clipped by 0 bases and J by 4 bases, with 12 bases between them. CDR1 and CDR2 from the germline V gene are SGHDN and FVKESK. DNA for the CDR3: TGTGCCAGCAGCCAAGAATTTGGGGGGACAGAGACCCAGTACTTC. Protein: CASSQEFGGTETQYF.

This clone occurred once. The chain links TRBV25-1 to TRBJ1-5; 9 bases fit TRBD1. Unmatched junction bases numbered 9, after V lost 4 bases and J lost 2 bases. CDR1 and CDR2 (germline): MGHDK, SYGVNS. The CDR3 loop spans 17 amino acids. The CDR3 DNA follows: TGTGCCAGCAGTGTGATACAGGGGGCTTTGGGCAATCAGCCCCAGCATTTT. It specifies CASSVIQGALGNQPQHF.

The chain combines TRBV11-3 with TRBJ2-7; no clear D gene. The germline V gene encodes CDR1 SGHNT and CDR2 YENEEA. V lost 2 bases and J 6 bases, leaving 8 bases between the germline ends. This CDR3 is built from 12 residues. CDR3 protein: CASSLKVAEQYF. In DNA, the CDR3 is TGTGCCAGCAGCTTAAAGGTGGCCGAGCAGTACTTC.

V and J are TRBV10-3 and TRBJ1-5; D may be TRBD1 (5 bases). The CDR3 consists of 15 residues. The germline V gene encodes CDR1 ENHRY and CDR2 SYGVKD. Trimming cost V 3 bases and J 3 bases, with 12 bases left between them. CDR3 sequence (DNA): TGTGCCATCAGTGACCAAGGAGGGGCCAATCAGCCCCAGCATTTT. It codes for CAISDQGGANQPQHF.

The chain has TRBV5-6 and TRBJ1-6, with D unclear. Trimming pared 3 bases from V and 10 bases from J, leaving 17 bases between. This CDR3 spans 15 amino acids. CDR1 is SGHDT, CDR2 YYEEEE, per germline. The CDR3 nucleotides read TGTGCCAGCAGCTCGAGGACGTCGGCGAGCTCACCCCTCCACTTT. This encodes CASSSRTSASSPLHF. The full variable domain, with the rest looked up from reference TRBV5-6 and TRBJ1-6, is DAGVTQSPTHLIKTRGQQVTLRCSPKSGHDTVSWYQQALGQGPQFIFQYYEEEERQRGNFPDRFSGHQFPNYSSELNVNALLLGDSALYLCASSSRTSASSPLHFGNGTRLTVT.

The J gene is TRBJ1-6, the V gene TRBV7-9, with 9 bases that match TRBD1. The CDR3 runs to 17 residues. Per the germline V gene, CDR1 is SEHNR and CDR2 is FQNEAQ (reference sequence). V lost 1 base, J lost 2 bases, and 3 bases stayed unmatched. CDR3 sequence: CASSLGTGVAYNSPLHF. In DNA, the CDR3 is TGTGCCAGCAGCTTAGGGACAGGGGTGGCCTATAATTCACCCCTCCACTTT.

The V gene is TRBV5-5, the J gene TRBJ2-5; D not resolved. The CDR3 consists of 13 residues. V was cut by 4 bases and J by 6 bases, with 13 bases left in between. In germline, CDR1 is SGHKS, CDR2 YYEKEE (reference sequence). CDR3 region: CASSPSDRQTQYF. Here the CDR3 DNA reads TGTGCCAGCAGCCCCTCGGACCGTCAGACCCAGTACTTC. The full variable domain, completed using reference TRBV5-5 and TRBJ2-5, is DAGVTQSPTHLIKTRGQQVTLRCSPISGHKSVSWYQQVLGQGPQFIFQYYEKEERGRGNFPDRFSARQFPNYSSELNVNALLLGDSALYLCASSPSDRQTQYFGPGTRLLVL.

The chain couples TRBV5-1 to TRBJ2-1; 9 nucleotides match TRBD2. J gave up 7 bases and V 1 base, and 6 bases lay outside the gene matches. There are 15 residues in the CDR3. The germline V gene encodes CDR1 SGHRS and CDR2 YFSETQ. The CDR3 sequence: CASSLSGGTENEQFF. The CDR3 DNA follows: TGCGCCAGCAGCTTGAGCGGGGGGACAGAGAATGAGCAGTTCTTC.

The V call is TRBV9, the J call TRBJ2-5; D ambiguous. This CDR3 is 13 amino acids long. Germline lookup yields CDR1 SGDLS and CDR2 YYNGEE. V lost 4 bases and J 2 bases, leaving 9 bases between the germline ends. CDR3 residues: CASSRGRQETQYF. Here the CDR3 DNA reads TGTGCCAGCAGCCGAGGACGACAAGAGACCCAGTACTTC.